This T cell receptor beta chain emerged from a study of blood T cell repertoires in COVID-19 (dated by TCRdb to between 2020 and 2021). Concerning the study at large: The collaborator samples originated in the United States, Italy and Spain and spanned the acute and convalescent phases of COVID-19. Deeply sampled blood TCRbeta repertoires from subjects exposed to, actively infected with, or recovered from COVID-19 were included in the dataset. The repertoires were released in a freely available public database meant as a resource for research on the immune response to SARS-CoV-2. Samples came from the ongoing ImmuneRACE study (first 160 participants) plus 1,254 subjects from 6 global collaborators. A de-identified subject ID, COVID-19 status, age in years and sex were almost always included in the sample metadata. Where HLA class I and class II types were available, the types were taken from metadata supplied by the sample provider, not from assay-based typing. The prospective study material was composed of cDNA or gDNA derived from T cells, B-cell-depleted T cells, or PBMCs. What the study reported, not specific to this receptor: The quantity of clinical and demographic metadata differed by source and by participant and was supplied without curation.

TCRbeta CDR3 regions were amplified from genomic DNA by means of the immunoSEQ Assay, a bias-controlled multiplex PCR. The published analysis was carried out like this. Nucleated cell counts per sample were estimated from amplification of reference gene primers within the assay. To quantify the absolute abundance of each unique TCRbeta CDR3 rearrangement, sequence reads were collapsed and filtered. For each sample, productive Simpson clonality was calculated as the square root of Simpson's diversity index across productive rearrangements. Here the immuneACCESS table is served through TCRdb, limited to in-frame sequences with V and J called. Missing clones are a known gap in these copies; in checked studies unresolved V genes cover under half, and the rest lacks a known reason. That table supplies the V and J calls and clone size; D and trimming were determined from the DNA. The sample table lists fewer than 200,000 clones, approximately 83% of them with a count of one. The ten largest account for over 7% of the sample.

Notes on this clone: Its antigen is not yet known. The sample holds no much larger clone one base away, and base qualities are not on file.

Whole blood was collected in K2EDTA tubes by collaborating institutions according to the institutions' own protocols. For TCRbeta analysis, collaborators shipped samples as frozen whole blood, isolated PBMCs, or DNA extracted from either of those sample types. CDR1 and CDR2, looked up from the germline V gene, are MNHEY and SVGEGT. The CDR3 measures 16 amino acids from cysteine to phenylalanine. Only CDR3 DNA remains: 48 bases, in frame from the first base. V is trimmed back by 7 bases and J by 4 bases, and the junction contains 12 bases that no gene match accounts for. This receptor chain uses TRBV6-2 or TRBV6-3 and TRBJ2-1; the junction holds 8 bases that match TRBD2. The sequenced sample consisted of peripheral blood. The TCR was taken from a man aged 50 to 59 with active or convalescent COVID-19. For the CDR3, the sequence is CASTPGELAAYNEQFF. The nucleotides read TGTGCCAGCACCCCAGGGGAACTAGCGGCTTACAATGAGCAGTTCTTC.